What follows describes a single T cell receptor (beta chain). Its antigen remains unidentified. The data were obtained in a study of T cell responses to AZD1222 COVID-19 vaccine. The study's findings and limits: Two AZD1222 doses significantly raised spike-specific TCR breadth and depth over controls. Targets within unmutated variant regions were reportedly found for nearly half of spike-specific TCRs. Researchers report vaccine-associated CD4 TCRs spanning spike, with dominance at 160-218 and 743-854.

The assay was immunoSEQ multiplex PCR, and TCRdb's table has in-frame clones only and misses some. In the table there are some 110,000 clones, 80% to 90% of which are singletons. In germline, CDR1 is SGHTA, CDR2 FQGNSA. Trimming stripped 5 bases from V and 6 bases from J, with 14 bases between. This CDR3 comprises 15 residues. Sequenced here: peripheral blood, sampled on day 0 of MenACWY control vaccination. V and J are TRBV7-2 and TRBJ1-6; D unresolved. This clonotype originated in an adult in good health. The CDR3 DNA reads as TGTGCCAGCAGCCTCGGTGTCCTTTCTAATTCACCCCTCCACTTT. Protein sequence: CASSLGVLSNSPLHF.